The entry below describes one T cell receptor beta chain. This sample is drawn from a study of blood T cell repertoires in COVID-19. Study background: Acute-phase and convalescent COVID-19 samples originated in the United States, Italy and Spain. Sources were T cells, B-cell-depleted T cells, or PBMCs; the material itself was cDNA or gDNA.

Per the authors' pipeline: Amplification from reference gene primers served as the basis for estimated nucleated cell counts. TCRdb keeps only in-frame clones here, not all; method: immunoSEQ multiplex PCR. V and J calls and clone size are copied from that table; D and trimming were computed from the DNA. The sample carries around 220,000 clones, roughly four fifths recorded once. Germline-derived CDR1 and CDR2 are MNHEY and SMNVEV (reference sequence). The CDR3 is made up of 15 amino acids. V lost 1 base to trimming and J lost 0 bases, with 9 bases between them. The clonotype originates from an elderly woman with COVID-19, enrolled during active disease. The rearrangement links TRBV27 to TRBJ1-1, with no clear D. The sequencing sample was made of peripheral blood. The CDR3 loop is CASSLWSQVNTEAFF. The CDR3, as DNA: TGTGCCAGCAGTTTATGGTCCCAGGTGAACACTGAAGCTTTCTTT.